This is a list of T cell receptor beta chains from one sample in a study of T cells in Graves' hyperthyroidism and ophthalmopathy. A single record per CDR3 protein comes from TCRdb applying MiXCR to the multiplex PCR reads. The data hold 500,000 to 600,000 distinct CDR3 sequences, with just under 20% observed a single time. The material sequenced was blood. The source of these receptors is a man aged 35 to 55 with Graves' ophthalmopathy. CDR3s include the opening cysteine and the closing phenylalanine or tryptophan. The D gene is left open where the match is weak. The listing skips clone size in some rows; elsewhere it reads once, few, many or a size class.

many	TRBV12-3/TRBV12-4	NA	TRBJ2-2	CASSLRLSNTGELFF	TGTGCCAGCAGTTTAAGGTTGAGTAACACCGGGGAGCTGTTTTTT
NA	TRBV7-8	TRBD1	TRBJ1-1	CASSFSTGGLLNTEAFF	TGTGCCAGCAGCTTCTCGACAGGGGGCTTGTTGAACACTGAAGCTTTCTTT
few	TRBV6-2/TRBV6-3	NA	TRBJ2-1	CASRPKRGALSYNEQFF	TGTGCCAGCAGACCGAAAAGGGGGGCCCTCTCCTACAATGAGCAGTTCTTC
NA	TRBV5-1	TRBD2	TRBJ2-3	CASSPVGSGDRTDTQYF	TGCGCCAGCAGCCCGGTAGGTAGCGGGGACCGCACAGATACGCAGTATTTT
few	TRBV5-1	NA	TRBJ2-2	CASTTSGTGELFF	TGCGCCAGCACCACCAGCGGCACCGGGGAGCTGTTTTTT
NA	TRBV9	TRBD1	TRBJ2-5	CASSATGGSQETQYF	TGTGCCAGCAGCGCTACAGGGGGGTCCCAAGAGACCCAGTACTTC
NA	TRBV28	NA	TRBJ2-7	CASLWKYEQYF	TGTGCCAGCCTTTGGAAATACGAGCAGTACTTC
few	TRBV4-1	NA	TRBJ2-2	CASSQLTGWSGELFF	TGCGCCAGCAGCCAACTCACAGGGTGGAGCGGGGAGCTGTTTTTT
few	TRBV18	NA	TRBJ2-5	CASFKTGPQETQYF	TGTGCCAGCTTTAAAACAGGTCCCCAAGAGACCCAGTACTTC
many	TRBV20-1	NA	TRBJ2-3	CSARDRGATQYF	TGCAGTGCTAGAGATAGGGGGGCTACGCAGTATTTT
few	TRBV20-1	NA	TRBJ2-7	CSGKLVHEQYF	TGCAGTGGCAAACTAGTCCACGAGCAGTACTTC
NA	TRBV29-1	TRBD2	TRBJ2-1	CSVESPGLGDNEQFF	TGCAGCGTTGAATCGCCGGGACTAGGAGACAATGAGCAGTTCTTC
many	TRBV7-8	NA	TRBJ2-7	CASSPSWGLGVYEQYF	TGTGCCAGCAGCCCGAGTTGGGGGCTTGGGGTCTACGAGCAGTACTTC
many	TRBV12-3/TRBV12-4	NA	TRBJ2-2	CASSVIGIATGELFF	TGTGCCAGCAGTGTCATAGGGATTGCCACCGGGGAGCTGTTTTTT
many	TRBV2	NA	TRBJ1-1	CASTQGTEAFF	TGTGCCAGCACTCAGGGGACTGAAGCTTTCTTT
NA	TRBV6-7	TRBD1	TRBJ2-7	CASSTVGQGPSYEQYF	TGTGCCAGCAGTACCGTGGGACAGGGCCCCTCCTACGAGCAGTACTTC
NA	TRBV6-2/TRBV6-3	NA	TRBJ2-7	CASSYSVLREQYF	TGTGCCAGCAGTTACTCGGTTCTCCGCGAGCAGTACTTC
many	TRBV2	NA	TRBJ2-7	CASGERTSSYEQYF	TGTGCCAGCGGGGAACGGACTTCCTCCTACGAGCAGTACTTC
few	TRBV12-5	NA	TRBJ2-7	CASGLSTGLLPSYEQYF	TGTGCTAGTGGTCTATCGACAGGTTTACTACCCTCCTACGAGCAGTACTTC
many	TRBV5-1	NA	TRBJ2-2	CASSGSHTGELFF	TGCGCCAGCAGCGGAAGCCACACCGGGGAGCTGTTTTTT
few	TRBV7-3	TRBD1	TRBJ1-6	CASSLGQGIFSPLHF	TGTGCCAGCAGCTTAGGACAGGGGATTTTTTCACCCCTCCACTTT
NA	TRBV7-2	TRBD2	TRBJ2-2	CASSGGLAGVAGELFF	TGTGCCAGCAGCGGGGGACTAGCGGGAGTGGCCGGGGAGCTGTTTTTT